The table lists the clone carrying this T cell receptor (beta chain) with a few counts. The entry originates in a study of identical twins. This CDR3 comprises 14 residues. Trimming removed 4 bases from V and 2 bases from J, with 14 bases in between. The germline CDR1 and CDR2 sequences are DFQATT and SNEGSKA (reference sequence). A template switching step contributed a universal primer site, while unique molecular identifiers were present in the cDNA. A single record per CDR3 protein comes from TCRdb applying MiXCR to the 5' RACE reads. Among around 240,000 distinct CDR3 sequences listed, more than 9% were seen once.

The chain couples TRBV20-1 to TRBJ1-2; TRBD1 might be the D (6 bases). Sequenced sample: memory T cells sorted from blood. This receptor was obtained from a man in his forties or fifties in good health. The CDR3 spells CSAKDRPTNYGYTF. Here the CDR3 DNA reads TGCAGTGCTAAAGACAGGCCAACGAACTATGGCTACACCTTC.